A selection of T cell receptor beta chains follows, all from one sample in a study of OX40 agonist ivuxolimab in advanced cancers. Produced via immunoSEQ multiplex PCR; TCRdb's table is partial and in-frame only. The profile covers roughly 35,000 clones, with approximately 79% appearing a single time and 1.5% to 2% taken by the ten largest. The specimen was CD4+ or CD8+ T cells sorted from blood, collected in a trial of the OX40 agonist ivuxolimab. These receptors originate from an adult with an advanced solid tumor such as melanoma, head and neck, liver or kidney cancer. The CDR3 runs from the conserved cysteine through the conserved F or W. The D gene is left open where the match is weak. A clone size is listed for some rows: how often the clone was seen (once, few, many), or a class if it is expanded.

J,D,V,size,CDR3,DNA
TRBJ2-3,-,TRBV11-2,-,CASSLDPSGFTDTQYF,TGTGCCAGCAGCTTAGATCCCTCAGGGTTCACAGATACGCAGTATTTT
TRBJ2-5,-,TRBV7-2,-,CASSLAGGGETQYF,TGTGCCAGCAGCTTAGCGGGGGGAGGAGAGACCCAGTACTTC
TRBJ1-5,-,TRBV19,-,CASSFNIQGRNQPQHF,TGTGCCAGTAGTTTCAACATCCAGGGACGCAATCAGCCCCAGCATTTT
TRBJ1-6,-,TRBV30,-,CAWSRDYSPTNSPLHF,TGTGCCTGGAGTAGGGACTACAGTCCTACTAATTCACCCCTCCACTTT
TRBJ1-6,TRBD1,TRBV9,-,CASSGTGGNSPLHF,TGTGCCAGCAGCGGGACAGGGGGTAATTCACCCCTCCACTTT
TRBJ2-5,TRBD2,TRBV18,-,CASSPQGLAGGKETQYF,TGTGCCAGCTCACCACAAGGACTAGCGGGGGGAAAAGAGACCCAGTACTTC
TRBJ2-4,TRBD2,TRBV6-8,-,CASSKPVAGVAKNIQYF,TGTGCCAGCAGCAAACCAGTAGCGGGGGTAGCCAAAAACATTCAGTACTTC
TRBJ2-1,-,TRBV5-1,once,CASSSDISSYNEQFF,TGCGCCAGCAGCTCGGACATATCCTCCTACAATGAGCAGTTCTTC
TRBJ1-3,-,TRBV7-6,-,CASSLGRSFGNTIYF,TGTGCCAGCAGCTTAGGTCGGTCTTTTGGAAACACCATATATTTT
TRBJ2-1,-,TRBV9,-,CASSVAPDYGEQFF,TGTGCCAGCAGCGTAGCCCCTGACTATGGAGAGCAGTTCTTC
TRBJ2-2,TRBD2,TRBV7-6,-,CASSSRLAGIAGELFF,TGTGCCAGCAGTTCCCGACTAGCGGGTATCGCCGGGGAGCTGTTTTTT
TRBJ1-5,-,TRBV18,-,CASSSRSEGRNQPQHF,TGTGCCAGCTCATCCAGATCGGAGGGCAGAAATCAGCCCCAGCATTTT